A single count supports the clone carrying this T cell receptor (beta chain). Its specificity is unknown. This sample is part of a study of CD8 T cells in Susac syndrome. Study-wide points: In Susac patients, clonal expansion was not detected in CD4+ cells.

The CDR3 has 12 amino acids. Trimming took 11 bases from V and 5 from J, leaving 15 bases between them. Germline CDR1 is SNHLY and CDR2 is FYNNEI. Patients with Susac syndrome fulfilled recently defined diagnostic criteria for definite or probable disease. An amount of RNA that ranged from roughly 0.5 to 1 ug was reverse transcribed with random hexamers. Multiplex PCR with immunoSEQ amplified the TCR beta CDR3 across 54 Vbeta and 13 Jbeta. TCRdb processed the immunoSEQ multiplex PCR reads anew with MiXCR; each CDR3 protein has one entry. The sample gives 170,000 or so distinct CDR3 sequences, approximately 94% of which show up once; about 0.12% is in the top ten.

The chain carries TRBV2 and TRBJ2-5, with a tentative D call TRBD2 (6 bases). The sample taken for sequencing was CD4+ T cells from PBMCs. This TCR was sampled from a human donor with Susac syndrome. The CDR3 region is CAVGTLGETQYF. CDR3 bases: TGTGCCGTCGGGACTCTCGGGGAGACCCAGTACTTC.